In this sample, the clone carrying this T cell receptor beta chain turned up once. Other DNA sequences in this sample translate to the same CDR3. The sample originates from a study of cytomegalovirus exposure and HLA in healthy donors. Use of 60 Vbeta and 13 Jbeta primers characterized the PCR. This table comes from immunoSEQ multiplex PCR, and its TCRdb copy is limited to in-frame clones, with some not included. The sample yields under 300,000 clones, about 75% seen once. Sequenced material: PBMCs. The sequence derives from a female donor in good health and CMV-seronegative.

CDR3 in amino acids: CASSLGRGETQYF. The CDR3, as DNA: TGTGCCAGCAGCTTGGGACGGGGGGAGACCCAGTACTTC. This chain links TRBV5-6 with TRBJ2-5; possible D gene TRBD2, 6 bases. The CDR3 runs to 13 residues. Trimming stripped 0 bases from V and 5 bases from J, with 8 bases between. Per the germline V gene, CDR1 is SGHDT and CDR2 is YYEEEE. Variable domain in full (rest from reference TRBV5-6 and TRBJ2-5): DAGVTQSPTHLIKTRGQQVTLRCSPKSGHDTVSWYQQALGQGPQFIFQYYEEEERQRGNFPDRFSGHQFPNYSSELNVNALLLGDSALYLCASSLGRGETQYFGPGTRLLVL.